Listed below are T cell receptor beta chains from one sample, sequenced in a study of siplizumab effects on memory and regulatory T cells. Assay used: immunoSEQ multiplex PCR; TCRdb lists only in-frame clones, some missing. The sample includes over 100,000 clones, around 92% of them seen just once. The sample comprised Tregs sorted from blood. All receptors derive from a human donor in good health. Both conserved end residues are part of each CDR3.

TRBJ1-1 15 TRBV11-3 CASSLGGRMNTEAFF
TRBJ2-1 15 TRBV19 CASSIGLAGRNEQFF
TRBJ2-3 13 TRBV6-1 CASRGESTDTQYF
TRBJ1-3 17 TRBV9 CASSTHGGGVEGNTIYF
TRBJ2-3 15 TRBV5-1 CASSPDTGYTDTQYF
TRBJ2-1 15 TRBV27 CASSYQGATYNEQFF
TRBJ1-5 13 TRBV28 CASSWVSNQPQHF
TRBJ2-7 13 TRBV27 CASSTTGGGEQYF
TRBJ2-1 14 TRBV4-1 CASSLQLQSNEQFF
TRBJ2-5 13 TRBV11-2 CASSLGRQETQYF
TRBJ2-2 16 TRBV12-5 CASGFSGLLNTGELFF
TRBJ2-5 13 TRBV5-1 CASSEGLRETQYF
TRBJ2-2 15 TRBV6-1 CASSSDWLNTGELFF
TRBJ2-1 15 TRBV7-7 CASSLRLGGYNEQFF
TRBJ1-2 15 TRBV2 CASSARTGGSVGYTF
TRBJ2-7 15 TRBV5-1 CASSFSPYQTYEQYF
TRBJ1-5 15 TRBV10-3 CAISAGQFSNQPQHF
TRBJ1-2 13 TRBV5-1 CASGTGVNYGYTF
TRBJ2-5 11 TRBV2 CASSGLETQYF
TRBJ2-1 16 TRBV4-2 CASSQDGTSSYNEQFF
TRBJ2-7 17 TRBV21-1 CASPPGIRWIWDYEQYF
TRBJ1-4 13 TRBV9 CASSKDSGRKLFF
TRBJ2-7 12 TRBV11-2 CASSLGTYEQYF
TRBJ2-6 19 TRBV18 CASSRKLGRESSGANVLTF
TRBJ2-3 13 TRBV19 CASSLWGTDTQYF
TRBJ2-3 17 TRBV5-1 CASSSQPSGGHTDTQYF
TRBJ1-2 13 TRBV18 CASSLGSGYGYTF
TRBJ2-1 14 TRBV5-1 CASSLRGEDNEQFF
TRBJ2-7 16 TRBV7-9 CASSLYRGTSSYEQYF
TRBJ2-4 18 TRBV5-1 CASSPPTHRGIAKNIQYF
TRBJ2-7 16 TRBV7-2 CASSSRTSGEANEQYF
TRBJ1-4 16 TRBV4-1 CASSQDTGSYQEKLFF
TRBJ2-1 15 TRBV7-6 CASTLKTSGHNEQFF
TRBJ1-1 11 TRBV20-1 CSAPRNTEAFF
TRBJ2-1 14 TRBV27 CASKEDQGYNEQFF
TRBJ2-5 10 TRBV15 CATGRETQYF
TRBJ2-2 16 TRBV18 CASSSKGVTNTGELFF
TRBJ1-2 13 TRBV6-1 CASTRRANYGYTF
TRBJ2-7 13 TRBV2 CASSLLTGGEQYF
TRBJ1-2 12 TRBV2 CAIVGWSYGYTF
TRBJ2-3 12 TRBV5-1 CASSLGSDTQYF
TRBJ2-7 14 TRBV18 CASSLQVPEHEQYF
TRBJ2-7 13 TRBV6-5 CASISGGAYEQYF
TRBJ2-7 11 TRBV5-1 CASSFLYEQYF
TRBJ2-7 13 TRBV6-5 CASSRQSSYEQYF